The 25 T cell receptor beta chains below all came from one sample that was sequenced in a study of T cell responses to AZD1222 COVID-19 vaccine. Libraries were prepared by immunoSEQ multiplex PCR; TCRdb keeps only in-frame clonotypes and omits some of them. This sample yields around 250,000 clones, of which roughly 93% are seen a single time; around 0.58% belongs to the top ten. Source: peripheral blood, taken on day 0 of AZD1222 vaccination. These receptors were obtained from an adult in good health.

V and J are TRBV2 and TRBJ1-1; D unclear. The ends were cut back, 7 bases at V and 5 bases at J, with 11 bases in the middle. From germline, CDR1 is SNHLY and CDR2 FYNNEI. This CDR3 has 12 amino acids. The CDR3 reads CASTESGTEAFF. CDR3 DNA sequence: TGTGCCAGCACCGAGTCCGGGACTGAAGCTTTCTTT. Together with reference TRBV2 and TRBJ1-1, the CDR3 gives the full variable domain: EPEVTQTPSHQVTQMGQEVILRCVPISNHLYFYWYRQILGQKVEFLVSFYNNEISEKSEIFDDQFSVERPDGSNFTLKIRSTKLEDSAMYFCASTESGTEAFFGQGTRLTVV.

This rearrangement joins TRBV4-1 to TRBJ2-7; D is perhaps TRBD1 (5 bases). The CDR3 is 16 amino acids. The V gene lost 0 bases and the J gene lost 5 bases, with 17 bases spanning the gap. Germline CDR1 and CDR2: MGHRA and YSYEKL. The CDR3 region has the DNA TGCGCCAGCAGCCAAGACGCCTGGCAGGGTAGGAACGAGCAGTACTTC. Amino acid sequence: CASSQDAWQGRNEQYF.

The chain employs TRBV7-9 and TRBJ1-2; D is perhaps TRBD1 (6 bases). The CDR3 contains 13 residues. Germline V gene data show CDR1 as SEHNR and CDR2 as FQNEAQ (reference sequence). Trimming took 5 bases from V and 8 from J, leaving 15 bases between them. The DNA of the CDR3 is TGTGCCAGCAGCATCGGTGAGGGGGGCGGCTACACCTTC. The encoded protein is CASSIGEGGGYTF.

The sample holds one count of this clone. The chain recombines TRBV2 with TRBJ2-2, with 7 bases identical to TRBD2. Unmatched junction bases numbered 6, after V lost 6 bases and J lost 2 bases. Germline V gene sequence: CDR1 SNHLY, CDR2 FYNNEI. CDR3 size: 15 residues. CDR3 sequence reads: CASRMGAGNTGELFF. The CDR3 nucleotides are TGTGCCAGCAGGATGGGAGCGGGAAACACCGGGGAGCTGTTTTTT.

V is TRBV5-6 and J is TRBJ1-2, with D perhaps matching TRBD1 (5 bases). The CDR3 is 12 amino acids. The V and J ends lost 0 bases and 14 bases respectively, with 14 bases between them. In germline, CDR1 is SGHDT, CDR2 YYEEEE. CDR3 loop: CASSLAGAGRTF. Here the CDR3 DNA reads TGTGCCAGCAGCTTGGCCGGGGCCGGGAGGACCTTC.

The V call is TRBV10-3, the J call TRBJ1-3; D is uncertain. The CDR3 is 17 amino acids. The V end lost 2 bases, the J end lost 1 base, and 15 bases lay between the germline ends. Germline CDR1 ENHRY, CDR2 SYGVKD. CDR3 nucleotide sequence: TGTGCCATCAGTGAGCAGGCCGCCGGGGTATCTGGAAACACCATATATTTT. This codes for CAISEQAAGVSGNTIYF.

This chain uses TRBV27 with TRBJ2-5, with TRBD1 identical over 8 bases. Trimming took 3 bases from V and 5 from J; bases not matched to a gene: 2. CDR3 length equals 13 residues. The germline gives CDR1 MNHEY, CDR2 SMNVEV (reference sequence). The CDR3 nucleotides are TGTGCCAGCAGTTTGTACAGGGGGGAGACCCAGTACTTC. Translation: CASSLYRGETQYF.

The chain uses TRBV4-2 and TRBJ2-2; 7 bases fit TRBD2. The germline V gene encodes CDR1 LGHNA and CDR2 YNFKEQ. This CDR3 contains 15 residues. The ends lost 0 bases at V and 6 bases at J; junction bases unmatched: 4. CDR3 loop: CASSQDGGEAGELFF. For the CDR3, the DNA is TGTGCCAGCAGCCAAGATGGGGGGGAGGCCGGGGAGCTGTTTTTT.

This clone has a single count. The chain links TRBV11-1 to TRBJ2-3; unclear D gene. Germline CDR1 is SGHAT and CDR2 is FQDESV (reference sequence). The CDR3 is 15 residues long. V was clipped by 5 bases and J by 0 bases, with 12 bases between them. The DNA of the CDR3 is TGTGCCAGCAGCCCAAAAACCGGAAGCACAGATACGCAGTATTTT. This encodes CASSPKTGSTDTQYF.

This clone was found once. The V call is TRBV19, the J call TRBJ2-5; D possibly corresponds to TRBD2 (5 bases). The CDR3 runs to 16 residues. The germline V gene has CDR1 LNHDA and CDR2 SQIVND (reference sequence). Trimming removed 5 bases from V and 5 bases from J, with 21 bases in between. The CDR3 nucleotides read TGTGCCAGTAGTGCCCAGGTGAGGGCCTCCTGGGAGACCCAGTACTTC. Translating it yields CASSAQVRASWETQYF.

The CDR3 region has the DNA TGTGCCAGCAGTTTACCGGGACAGGGATTTGGCGAAAAACTGTTTTTT. The encoded protein is CASSLPGQGFGEKLFF. The chain joins TRBV28 to TRBJ1-4, with 9 positions matching TRBD1. The CDR3 runs 16 residues. CDR1 and CDR2 from the germline V gene are MDHEN and SYDVKM. With 2 bases clipped from V and 8 bases from J, the junction kept 9 bases outside the gene matches.

This chain joins TRBV7-6 and TRBJ1-1, with a tentative D call TRBD1 (5 bases). The V gene lost 6 bases and the J gene lost 4 bases, with 21 bases spanning the gap. The CDR3 is 16 amino acids. CDR1 and CDR2 (germline): SGHVS, FNYEAQ. The CDR3 bases are TGTGCCAGCAGTTTGATTGGGCAGGGAGTTCGCACTGAAGCTTTCTTT. This translates into CASSLIGQGVRTEAFF. The full variable domain, rest sourced from reference TRBV7-6 and TRBJ1-1, is GAGVSQSPRYKVTKRGQDVALRCDPISGHVSLYWYRQALGQGPEFLTYFNYEAQQDKSGLPNDRFSAERPEGSISTLTIQRTEQRDSAMYRCASSLIGQGVRTEAFFGQGTRLTVV.

The chain employs TRBV6-2 or TRBV6-3 and TRBJ1-2; TRBD1 might be the D (5 bases). Germline lookup yields CDR1 MNHEY and CDR2 SVGEGT. The length of the CDR3 is 13 residues. V shed 5 bases and J shed 7 bases, with 14 bases lying between them. The CDR3 region is CASSAWTRGGYTF. The CDR3 DNA sequence: TGTGCCAGCAGTGCATGGACGAGGGGTGGCTACACCTTC.

The rearrangement uses TRBV9 and TRBJ2-3; D gene uncertain. This CDR3 spans 16 amino acids. The germline V gene encodes CDR1 SGDLS and CDR2 YYNGEE. The V and J ends lost 1 base and 2 bases respectively, with 14 bases between them. In DNA form, the CDR3 reads TGTGCCAGCAGCGTAAGTCCCCCAGGAAACACAGATACGCAGTATTTT. This gives the protein CASSVSPPGNTDTQYF.

The chain has TRBV19 and TRBJ1-3; unclear D gene. Trimming removed 7 bases from V and 0 bases from J, with 16 bases in between. Per germline, CDR1 LNHDA and CDR2 SQIVND (reference sequence). The CDR3 is made up of 16 amino acids. The CDR3 region is CASTPARVHSGNTIYF. CDR3 sequence (DNA): TGTGCCAGTACCCCGGCCCGGGTTCACTCTGGAAACACCATATATTTT.

The V gene is TRBV6-5, the J gene TRBJ1-5; D is unresolved. V was trimmed by 7 bases and J by 4 bases, leaving 8 bases between them. From germline, CDR1 is MNHEY and CDR2 SVGAGI. The CDR3 loop spans 12 amino acids. In DNA, the CDR3 is TGTGCCAGCATGAGTGGGAATCAGCCCCAGCATTTT. It yields the protein CASMSGNQPQHF.

This clone came up once. The V call is TRBV5-4, the J call TRBJ2-1, with TRBD2 matching over 9 bases. This CDR3 spans 18 amino acids. Trimming at V came to 0 bases and at J to 5 bases, leaving 12 bases not matched to a gene. Germline loops: CDR1 SGHNT, CDR2 YYREEE (reference sequence). The CDR3 DNA sequence: TGTGCCAGCAGCTTGGAGGGCCTAGCGGGGACCCGGCACAATGAGCAGTTCTTC. Translation gives CASSLEGLAGTRHNEQFF.

The chain uses TRBV3-1 (or the pseudogene TRBV3-2) and TRBJ2-7; weak D call: TRBD2 (5 bases). The germline V gene has CDR1 LGHDT and CDR2 YNNKEL (reference sequence). V lost 5 bases, J lost 4 bases, and 12 bases lay in between. The CDR3 is 13 amino acids. The CDR3 DNA reads TGTGCCAGCAGCAGACGAACGGGGTACGAGCAGTACTTC. It yields the protein CASSRRTGYEQYF.

The chain joins TRBV18 to TRBJ2-2; 7 nucleotides line up with TRBD2. Germline CDR1 KGHSH, CDR2 LQKENI. The CDR3 has 17 amino acids. Trimming took 2 bases from V and 0 from J; bases not matched to a gene: 6. This CDR3 is CASSPSGTAANTGELFF. DNA of the CDR3: TGTGCCAGCTCACCAAGCGGGACGGCCGCGAACACCGGGGAGCTGTTTTTT.

For the CDR3, the DNA is TGTGCCAGCATCGCAGGGATCAGGCATGCAACTAATGAAAAACTGTTTTTT. It is translated as CASIAGIRHATNEKLFF. This rearrangement joins TRBV28 to TRBJ1-4, with D maybe TRBD1 (5 bases). The V gene's germline CDR1 is MDHEN and CDR2 SYDVKM. Trimming left V 7 bases short and J 0 bases short, with 18 bases between. The CDR3 sequence is 17 residues long.

The chain has TRBV7-2 and TRBJ2-4; TRBD1 is a possible D gene (5 bases). V lost 5 bases and J lost 9, with 11 bases in between. Looked up from germline, CDR1 is SGHTA and CDR2 is FQGNSA. The CDR3 runs to 12 residues. The CDR3 loop reads CASSPYRGIQYF. The DNA of the CDR3 is TGTGCCAGCAGCCCGTATAGGGGCATTCAGTACTTC.

This chain uses TRBV12-5 with TRBJ1-1; D is possibly TRBD1 (5 bases). The ends were cut back, 6 bases at V and 6 bases at J, with 11 bases in the middle. The CDR3 has 12 residues. Germline V gene data show CDR1 as LGHNT and CDR2 as FRNRAP. CDR3 sequence: CASGHQGPEAFF. The CDR3 nucleotides read TGTGCTAGTGGCCACCAGGGACCTGAAGCTTTCTTT.

This clone was picked up one time. The chain links TRBV6-1 to TRBJ2-7; no clear D gene. The CDR3 is made up of 13 amino acids. Germline CDR1 and CDR2: MNHNS and SASEGT. V was clipped by 3 bases and J by 0 bases, with 6 bases between them. This chain's CDR3 is CASSDPSSYEQYF. CDR3 DNA sequence: TGTGCCAGCAGTGACCCGAGCTCCTACGAGCAGTACTTC.

This rearrangement joins TRBV21-1 to TRBJ1-4. TRBV21-1 is a pseudogene. The CDR3 is 15 residues long. CDR3 residues: CASSAKGATNEKLFF. The CDR3 DNA sequence: TGTGCCAGCAGCGCCAAGGGTGCGACTAATGAAAAACTGTTTTTT.

The chain combines TRBV7-2 with TRBJ2-5, with D hard to call. Germline V gives CDR1 SGHTA, CDR2 FQGNSA. V dropped 5 bases and J dropped 0 bases, with 10 bases sitting between them. The CDR3 covers 14 residues. CDR3 nucleotide sequence: TGTGCCAGCAGCGCACCCCGGTACCAAGAGACCCAGTACTTC. This codes for CASSAPRYQETQYF.